What follows describes a single TCR beta chain. Antigen unknown. This CDR3 has 15 amino acids. With 5 bases clipped from V and 7 bases from J, the junction kept 13 bases outside the gene matches. Germline lookup yields CDR1 SQVTM and CDR2 ANQGSEA. Some clones are missing from TCRdb's copy, which holds only in-frame ones; the method was immunoSEQ multiplex PCR. The sample lists around 400,000 clones; roughly 90% were seen once. These data come from a study of cytomegalovirus exposure and HLA in healthy donors. Broader study findings: A classifier reportedly called cytomegalovirus status with high sensitivity and specificity.

V gene TRBV29-1 combines with J gene TRBJ2-5; 10 nucleotides match TRBD2. The origin of this receptor is a woman between 18 and 29 years old in good health and CMV-seronegative. Specimen: PBMCs. The chain's CDR3 is CSVSLAGAPTGTQYF. The CDR3 DNA follows: TGCAGCGTTTCTCTAGCGGGGGCCCCCACGGGGACCCAGTACTTC.